This T cell receptor beta chain was found in a study of blood T cell repertoires in COVID-19. CDR1 is SGHTA and CDR2 is FQGNSA in the germline V gene. The V segment lost 5 bases and the J segment 6 bases; nucleotides outside the gene matches: 8. CDR3 length equals 15 residues. Authors' methods: Estimation of nucleated cell counts relied on the amplification of reference gene primers. Method: immunoSEQ multiplex PCR; TCRdb's copy keeps in-frame clones and lacks some. D and trimming come from the DNA, and the V and J calls and clone size come from that table. The sample lists under 170,000 clones, roughly nine tenths occurring once.

The rearrangement links TRBV7-2 to TRBJ2-2; TRBD2 agrees at 8 bases. The source of this sequence is a woman aged 55-70 years with active or convalescent COVID-19. Sequenced: peripheral blood. This CDR3 reads CASSAPGGGPGELFF. The CDR3 DNA is TGTGCCAGCAGCGCCCCCGGGGGGGGGCCCGGGGAGCTGTTTTTT.